The 7 T cell receptor beta chains below all came from one sample that was sequenced in a study of blood T cells in healthy people across ages. Next came a second PCR, run for about 7 to 12 cycles, which used a sample-barcoded 5' primer along with a J-beta primer mix. TCRdb called the 5' RACE reads again in MiXCR, with one record for every CDR3 protein. The data hold about 1.1 million distinct CDR3 sequences, with roughly two fifths observed a single time. The source material was blood. These receptors came from a man aged 18 to 35 in good health.

The chain has TRBV6-1 and TRBJ1-6, with D tentatively TRBD1 (6 bases). With 6 bases removed from V and 6 bases from J, the gap between germline ends came to 21 bases. Germline V CDR1 and CDR2: MNHNS, SASEGT. The CDR3 contains 17 residues. The CDR3 region has the DNA TGTGCCAGCAGAGACCAAAGGACAGACGGACCTAATTCACCCCTCCACTTT. Protein sequence: CASRDQRTDGPNSPLHF.

This clonotype came up a few times. The CDR3 sequence: CASRLGDRTEAFF. CDR3 bases: TGTGCCAGCCGACTAGGGGATCGCACTGAAGCTTTCTTT. This chain joins TRBV7-2 and TRBJ1-1; D is possibly TRBD1 (5 bases). The CDR3 runs to 13 residues. Germline lookup yields CDR1 SGHTA and CDR2 FQGNSA. V was shortened by 8 bases and J by 4 bases, with 14 bases between the two germline ends.

The chain joins TRBV4-3 to TRBJ1-1, with 9 bases identical to TRBD1. CDR3 size: 15 residues. With V trimmed by 1 base and J by 5 bases, 5 bases remained unmatched. CDR1 is LGHNA, CDR2 YSLEER, per germline. The CDR3 loop reads CASSQADRGGTEAFF. The CDR3 DNA follows: TGCGCCAGCAGCCAAGCGGACAGGGGAGGAACTGAAGCTTTCTTT.

This clonotype was detected a few times. The V and J genes are TRBV6-6 and TRBJ1-4; D is possibly TRBD1 (6 bases). Looked up from germline, CDR1 is MNHNY and CDR2 is SVGAGI (reference sequence). Deletions cut 10 bases from V and 6 bases from J, with 15 bases between. The CDR3 contains 13 residues. CDR3 protein: CATQGRRDEKLFF. The CDR3 DNA is TGTGCCACCCAGGGGCGGCGGGATGAAAAACTGTTTTTT.

This clonotype was seen just once. The junction differs from germline at one of its ends, possibly a read error. This chain connects TRBV12-3 or TRBV12-4 to TRBJ2-3; 9 nucleotides line up with TRBD2. The CDR3 extends over 15 amino acids. In DNA, the CDR3 is TGTGCCAGCAGTTTACTAGCGGGGAGAGCAGATGCGCAGTATTTT. This gives the protein CASSLLAGRADAQYF.

The chain carries TRBV16 and TRBJ1-5; D is unresolved. Germline loops: CDR1 KGHSY, CDR2 FQNENV. The CDR3 loop spans 16 amino acids. V lost 0 bases, J lost 0 bases, and 9 bases lay in between. The CDR3 region has the DNA TGTGCCAGCAGCCAATCGGGGTCTTATAGCAATCAGCCCCAGCATTTT. Its translation is CASSQSGSYSNQPQHF.

The rearrangement links TRBV7-3 to TRBJ2-1; 7 bases align to TRBD2. CDR3 length equals 15 residues. J lost 7 bases, V lost 2 bases, and 8 bases had no gene match. Germline V gives CDR1 SGHTA, CDR2 FQGTGA. This CDR3 reads CASSLGPSGPNEQFF. The CDR3 DNA follows: TGTGCCAGCAGCTTAGGGCCTAGCGGCCCGAATGAGCAGTTCTTC.